The clone carrying this TCR beta chain turned up a few times. The antigen remains unidentified. A CD8+CD4-CCR7+CD45RA+ phenotype served as the sorting definition for naive CD8 T cells. The sample comes from a study of molecular identifiers for immune sequencing clone quantification. Broader study findings: Clones with over 20 RNA copies captured over 99% of effector molecules but under 1% of naive ones. Shared barcodes on identical TCR molecules could underestimate the sizes of highly expanded clones.

Germline V gene data show CDR1 as MNHEY and CDR2 as SVGEGT. The CDR3 length is 12 residues. V was shortened by 0 bases and J by 9 bases, with 6 bases between the two germline ends. Bulk TCR libraries used previously described methods and listed TCR primers. Each CDR3 protein gets one entry after TCRdb re-called the PCR reads with MiXCR. The sample consists of more than 10,000 distinct CDR3 sequences, around a sixth of them appearing once. This clonotype was obtained from a human donor in good health. Some libraries in this study had Jurkat cell RNA spiked in. Sequenced material: naive CD8+ T cells from blood, with Jurkat cell RNA spiked in. Subset defined: FACS-sorted CD8+CD4-CCR7+CD45RA+ naive T cells. The rearrangement joins TRBV6-2 or TRBV6-3 to TRBJ2-1; D is ambiguous. DNA for the CDR3: TGTGCCAGCAGTTACTCGGAGCCTGAGCAGTTCTTC. Its translation: CASSYSEPEQFF.